This TCR beta chain came from a study of HIV-infected children after antiretroviral therapy interruption. Across the whole study: Continuous-treatment children had median age about 8 years, interruption less than 10 years.

The treatment: PENTA 11 planned treatment interruption arm or continuous ART arm. The CDR3 extends over 15 amino acids. Germline assignment: CDR1 MNHNS and CDR2 SASEGT. In its sample, this clonotype was seen once. A read error may account for a junction end that differs from germline. Unique molecular identifiers were included in an RNA-based 3' RACE TCR library. MiXCR was run by TCRdb on the 3' RACE reads, yielding one entry per CDR3 protein. The table has about 37,000 distinct CDR3 sequences, over 6.5% seen once. This specimen was CD45RA+ CD4+ T cells from PBMCs, pooled from several time points, taken from a donor given antiretroviral therapy, either interrupted or continuous. Subset of the sample: naive CD4+ CD45RA+ CD45RO- T cells. The TCR was taken from a pool of human donors with HIV. This chain joins TRBV6-1 and TRBJ2-7, with TRBD2 identical over 9 bases. The CDR3 coding sequence is TGTGCCAGCAGCGAAGCGGGAGGCTTTACGTACGAGCAGTACTTC. Its translation is CASSEAGGFTYEQYF.